In this sample, the clone carrying this T cell receptor beta chain is medium-sized. No antigen is known for it. The V end was cut by 0 bases, the J end by 7 bases, with 13 bases between. The germline gives CDR1 SGHDT, CDR2 YYEEEE. CDR3 length: 14 residues. This entry is derived from a study of cytomegalovirus exposure and HLA in healthy donors. Whole-study context: Earlier results showed some 120 million unique TCR beta sequences derived from approximately 180 million T cells. Findings and limits, study-wide: There were around 160 TCR beta chains listed as cytomegalovirus-associated.

PCR used 60 Vbeta primers and 13 Jbeta primers. Libraries were prepared by immunoSEQ multiplex PCR; TCRdb keeps only in-frame clonotypes and omits some of them. The data contain tens of thousands of clones, 76% of them singletons. J is TRBJ2-5 and V is TRBV5-6, with D perhaps TRBD1 (5 bases). Specimen: PBMCs. This clonotype was sampled from a woman aged 25 to 39 in good health and CMV-seropositive. The CDR3 region is CASSLANRRGTQYF. The CDR3 DNA is TGTGCCAGCAGCTTGGCCAACAGGCGAGGGACCCAGTACTTC.